In its sample, the clone carrying this TCR beta chain was seen a few times. Its specificity is unknown. This entry comes from a study of beta chain features in type 1 diabetes. General observations from the study: Shorter TCRB CDR3s, moderately but significantly so, were found in Type 1 diabetes patients in all four CD4+ subsets.

All of the isolated RNA was reverse transcribed, so expressed TCRB transcripts were sequenced. The repertoire was sequenced with immunoSEQ multiplex PCR; TCRdb's copy has only in-frame clones and lacks some. The data show almost 350,000 clones, roughly 9% seen once. This CDR3 is 15 amino acids long. The J segment lost 9 bases and the V segment lost 7 bases, leaving 16 bases of the junction unmatched. Germline CDR1 SGHRS, CDR2 YFSETQ. The sample consisted of central memory CD4+ T cells from blood. V usage is TRBV5-1 and J usage is TRBJ2-1; 7 nucleotides match TRBD1. The receptor was isolated from a man aged 25-45 years with type 1 diabetes. The CDR3 nucleotides read TGCGCCAGCCGCCACGTGGACAGGAATGAGGGTGAGCAGTTCTTC. Amino acid sequence: CASRHVDRNEGEQFF.